The 21 T cell receptor beta chains below were found in one sample sequenced in a study of blood T cell repertoires in COVID-19. This table comes from immunoSEQ multiplex PCR, and its TCRdb copy is limited to in-frame clones, with some not included. The sample lists under 250,000 clones; 80% to 95% were seen once. Sample: peripheral blood. These receptors all stem from a man in his sixties with COVID-19, enrolled during active disease.

A single count supports this clone. The V gene is TRBV27, the J gene TRBJ2-4; 7 bases align to TRBD2. Germline assignment: CDR1 MNHEY and CDR2 SMNVEV (reference sequence). V lost 3 bases and J lost 8; bases outside the gene matches: 10. The CDR3 is 15 residues long. The CDR3 region has the DNA TGTGCCAGCAGTTTTAGCACCGGGACTATAGACATTCAGTACTTC. This translates into CASSFSTGTIDIQYF.

The chain combines TRBV29-1 with TRBJ1-1, with 7 positions matching TRBD1. Germline CDR1 and CDR2: SQVTM and ANQGSEA. This CDR3 spans 12 amino acids. The V and J ends lost 8 bases and 1 base, in that order; junction bases with no gene match: 4. The CDR3 loop reads CSSGDRNTEAFF. The CDR3 DNA reads TGCAGCTCCGGGGACAGGAACACTGAAGCTTTCTTT. Filled out from reference TRBV29-1 and TRBJ1-1, the complete variable domain reads SAVISQKPSRDICQRGTSLTIQCQVDSQVTMMFWYRQQPGQSLTLIATANQGSEATYESGFVIDKFPISRPNLTFSTLTVSNMSPEDSSIYLCSSGDRNTEAFFGQGTRLTVV.

This clone was seen a handful of times. This chain links TRBV6-5 with TRBJ2-7; 7 bases match TRBD1. Trimming cost V 0 bases and J 6 bases; bases outside gene matches: 5. Per germline, CDR1 MNHEY and CDR2 SVGAGI. This CDR3 has 14 residues. The CDR3, as DNA: TGTGCCAGCAGTTACTCTGACAGGGTGTCCGAGCAGTACTTC. Its protein product is CASSYSDRVSEQYF.

The chain has TRBV5-4 and TRBJ1-2, with 10 bases aligning to TRBD1. V gave up 3 bases and J gave up 4 bases; unmatched junction bases: 9. Germline CDR1 is SGHNT and CDR2 is YYREEE (reference sequence). The CDR3 loop spans 16 amino acids. CDR3 DNA sequence: TGTGCCAGCAGCTCCATTGGGACAGGGGTAGTCTATGGCTACACCTTC. Encoded protein: CASSSIGTGVVYGYTF.

This clone was detected once. The CDR3 sequence: CAWSTSGGFGELFF. CDR3 nucleotide sequence: TGTGCCTGGAGTACGTCAGGGGGCTTCGGGGAGCTGTTTTTT. The chain employs TRBV30 and TRBJ2-2; 8 bases line up with TRBD1. Germline loops: CDR1 GTSNPN, CDR2 SVGIG (reference sequence). V lost 2 bases to trimming and J lost 7 bases; unmatched junction nucleotides: 6. The CDR3 totals 14 residues. Combining the CDR3 with reference TRBV30 and TRBJ2-2 gives the whole variable domain SQTIHQWPATLVQPVGSPLSLECTVEGTSNPNLYWYRQAAGRGLQLLFYSVGIGQISSEVPQNLSASRPQDRQFILSSKKLLLSDSGFYLCAWSTSGGFGELFFGEGSRLTVL.

The rearrangement links TRBV7-9 to TRBJ2-3, with 9 bases fitting TRBD1. This CDR3 contains 15 residues. Germline V gene sequence: CDR1 SEHNR, CDR2 FQNEAQ (reference sequence). V was clipped by 2 bases and J by 5 bases; unmatched bases: 5. Here the CDR3 DNA reads TGTGCCAGCAGCTTACCGGGACAGGGTATAGATACGCAGTATTTT. The encoded protein is CASSLPGQGIDTQYF.

This clone was recorded only once. The chain has TRBV9 and TRBJ2-7; TRBD1 might be the D (5 bases). This CDR3 spans 14 amino acids. Germline lookup yields CDR1 SGDLS and CDR2 YYNGEE. V shed 4 bases and J shed 6 bases, with 17 bases lying between them. CDR3 loop: CASSPRQSPSEQYF. The CDR3 DNA sequence: TGTGCCAGCAGCCCCAGACAGTCGCCGTCCGAGCAGTACTTC. The entire variable domain, with the rest obtained from reference TRBV9 and TRBJ2-7, is as follows: DSGVTQTPKHLITATGQRVTLRCSPRSGDLSVYWYQQSLDQGLQFLIQYYNGEERAKGNILERFSAQQFPDLHSELNLSSLELGDSALYFCASSPRQSPSEQYFGPGTRLTVT.

V usage is TRBV7-2 and J usage is TRBJ2-7; TRBD1 agrees at 7 bases. J was trimmed by 3 bases and V by 5 bases; bases with no gene match: 4. The germline CDR1 and CDR2 sequences are SGHTA and FQGNSA. CDR3 length equals 13 residues. The CDR3 region is CASSPQGDYEQYF. CDR3 sequence (DNA): TGTGCCAGCAGCCCCCAGGGGGACTACGAGCAGTACTTC.

This chain joins TRBV7-2 and TRBJ2-1; 11 nucleotides line up with TRBD2. This CDR3 comprises 19 residues. Germline loops: CDR1 SGHTA, CDR2 FQGNSA. Trimming removed 5 bases from V and 1 base from J; junction bases left unmatched: 13. The CDR3 loop is CASSPPKPGLAESYNEQFF. In DNA form, the CDR3 reads TGTGCCAGCAGCCCACCTAAGCCGGGACTAGCGGAGTCCTACAATGAGCAGTTCTTC.

The rearrangement links TRBV27 to TRBJ1-6, with D maybe TRBD1 (6 bases). Germline CDR1 is MNHEY and CDR2 is SMNVEV (reference sequence). Trimming removed 0 bases at V and 0 bases at J, with 12 bases between. The CDR3 sequence is 18 residues long. This chain's CDR3 is CASSLSRGDSSYNSPLHF. CDR3 sequence (DNA): TGTGCCAGCAGTTTATCCAGGGGCGACAGCTCCTATAATTCACCCCTCCACTTT.

The chain joins TRBV28 to TRBJ2-7, with 14 bases that match TRBD2. After removal of 4 bases from V and 4 bases from J, the junction contained 9 bases not matched to a gene. The CDR3 runs to 17 residues. Germline CDR1 reads MDHEN; CDR2 reads SYDVKM. The CDR3: CASSSARLAGGLYEQYF. The DNA of the CDR3 is TGTGCCAGCAGTTCGGCCCGACTAGCGGGAGGGTTATACGAGCAGTACTTC.

The chain joins TRBV6-6 to TRBJ1-2, with unresolved D. Germline V CDR1 and CDR2: MNHNY, SVGAGI (reference sequence). CDR3 length: 11 residues. Trimming cost V 10 bases and J 9 bases, with 15 bases left between them. The CDR3 bases are TGTGCCACTCAAACAAGCGGCAGCTACACCTTC. Encoded protein: CATQTSGSYTF.

The chain is built from TRBV7-9 and TRBJ1-2, with TRBD1 as a possible D gene (6 bases). Germline V gene sequence: CDR1 SEHNR, CDR2 FQNEAQ (reference sequence). Between the trimmed V and J ends, which lost 3 bases and 1 base, there was a span of 9 bases. This CDR3 contains 14 residues. The CDR3 bases are TGTGCCAGCAGCTTGGACAGCTTTAACTATGGCTACACCTTC. As protein: CASSLDSFNYGYTF.

In DNA, the CDR3 is TGTGCCAGTAGTACCGGACAGGGTCCGCCGAACTATGGCTACACCTTC. Translated, it gives CASSTGQGPPNYGYTF. The V gene is TRBV19, the J gene TRBJ1-2; 8 nucleotides agree with TRBD1. With V trimmed by 4 bases and J by 2 bases, 9 bases remained unmatched. In germline, CDR1 is LNHDA, CDR2 SQIVND (reference sequence). The CDR3 runs 16 residues.

The rearrangement joins TRBV5-1 to TRBJ1-2; TRBD1 is a possible D gene (6 bases). The CDR3 has 15 amino acids. Germline V gives CDR1 SGHRS, CDR2 YFSETQ. V lost 0 bases and J lost 3, with 12 bases in between. The CDR3 nucleotides are TGCGCCAGCAGCTTGGAGGGGGGGCTTGACTATGGCTACACCTTC. It codes for CASSLEGGLDYGYTF.

The CDR3 here is CASRDRDNYGYTF. CDR3 nucleotides: TGTGCCAGCCGGGACAGAGATAACTATGGCTACACCTTC. This sequence joins TRBV6-5 and TRBJ1-2; the match to TRBD1 covers 7 bases. Unmatched junction bases numbered 4, after V lost 8 bases and J lost 1 base. Germline V lookup: CDR1 MNHEY, CDR2 SVGAGI. CDR3 length equals 13 residues.

This chain joins TRBV7-9 and TRBJ1-2, with a weak D call TRBD1 (6 bases). V lost 1 base to trimming and J lost 8 bases, with 23 bases between them. The germline CDR1 and CDR2 sequences are SEHNR and FQNEAQ (reference sequence). This CDR3 has 17 residues. DNA of the CDR3: TGTGCCAGCAGCTTAGATTGGGGGGGCACAGGGATCGACGGCTACACCTTC. This codes for CASSLDWGGTGIDGYTF.

J is TRBJ2-7 and V is TRBV14; 13 nucleotides line up with TRBD2. Trimming removed 5 bases from V and 0 bases from J; junction bases left unmatched: 7. Germline loops: CDR1 SGHDN, CDR2 FVKESK. CDR3 size: 17 residues. The CDR3 nucleotides are TGTGCCAGCAGCTCTGGACTAGCGGGAGCCCACTCCTACGAGCAGTACTTC. This encodes CASSSGLAGAHSYEQYF.

The chain couples TRBV7-3 to TRBJ2-7; D perhaps matches TRBD2 (6 bases). Germline loops: CDR1 SGHTA, CDR2 FQGTGA. The germline V and J ends were trimmed by 1 base and 2 bases, with 12 bases remaining between them. The length of the CDR3 is 15 residues. This CDR3 is CASSLMGTGAYEQYF. The CDR3 DNA follows: TGTGCCAGCAGCTTAATGGGGACTGGAGCCTACGAGCAGTACTTC.

This clone has a handful of counts. The gene calls are TRBV5-1 and TRBJ1-4; 9 nucleotides match TRBD1. Germline V CDR1 and CDR2: SGHRS, YFSETQ. The CDR3 spans 16 residues. The junction had 4 bases not matched to a gene; V was cut back by 0 bases and J by 4 bases. The CDR3 sequence: CASSLGDREVNEKLFF. CDR3 DNA: TGCGCCAGCAGCTTGGGGGACAGGGAGGTTAATGAAAAACTGTTTTTT.

The chain couples TRBV7-2 to TRBJ2-1, with D maybe TRBD1 (5 bases). V lost 1 base and J lost 6, with 13 bases in between. Germline CDR1 reads SGHTA; CDR2 reads FQGNSA. CDR3 length: 15 amino acids. This chain's CDR3 is CASSLVWGPSNEQFF. CDR3 nucleotides: TGTGCCAGCAGCTTAGTATGGGGCCCCTCCAATGAGCAGTTCTTC.